This T cell receptor (beta chain) stems from a study of blood T cell repertoires in COVID-19 (dated by TCRdb to about 2020). Regarding the study in general: Collaborator samples came from the United States, Italy and Spain and covered acute and convalescent phases of COVID-19. A freely available public database, intended as a resource for researchers studying the immune response to SARS-CoV-2, is where the repertoires were released. The samples were drawn from two sources: the first 160 participants of the ongoing ImmuneRACE study, and 950 to 1,500 subjects contributed by 6 global collaborators. The dataset comprised deeply sampled blood TCRbeta repertoires from subjects exposed to, actively infected with, or recovered from COVID-19. Where HLA class I and class II types were available, the types were taken from metadata supplied by the sample provider, not from assay-based typing. Nearly every sample came with metadata listing a de-identified subject ID, COVID-19 status, age in years and sex. The material from the prospective study consisted of cDNA or gDNA derived from T cells, B-cell-depleted T cells, or PBMCs. What the study reported, not specific to this receptor: The amount of clinical and demographic metadata varied by source and participant and was provided uncurated.

With regard to this clone: Its antigen is not yet known. Base qualities are missing; no much larger clone stands one base away.

Each collaborating institution followed its own protocols to collect whole blood in K2EDTA tubes. For TCRbeta analysis, collaborators shipped samples in one of three forms: frozen whole blood, isolated PBMCs, or DNA extracted from either of those sample types. Trimming costs V 7 bases and J 3 bases, and their ends lie 15 bases apart. From cysteine to phenylalanine, the CDR3 is 14 amino acids long. The retained sequence is limited to the CDR3, 42 bases, with the frame set at the first base. Looking up the germline V gene yields CDR1 MNHEY and CDR2 SVGAGI. TCRbeta CDR3 regions were amplified from genomic DNA using the immunoSEQ Assay, a bias-controlled multiplex PCR. From the authors' description of their analysis: Within the assay, amplification of reference gene primers was used to estimate how many nucleated cells each sample contained. Sequence reads were collapsed and filtered to measure the absolute abundance of every unique TCRbeta CDR3 rearrangement. For each sample, productive Simpson clonality was calculated as the square root of Simpson's diversity index over productive rearrangements. TCRdb mirrors the immuneACCESS table, restricted to in-frame sequences. Some clones are absent from its copies; in checked studies, under half trace to an unresolved V gene, and the reason for the others is unknown. The DNA was the basis for D and trimming; V, J and clone size are from that table. This sample comprises approximately 210,000 clones, about 90% of them detected only once. The ten largest clones take up more than 0.95% of the sample.

The sequenced material came from peripheral blood. The sequence was obtained from a young man with acute or convalescent COVID-19. The sequence is built from TRBV6-5 and TRBJ1-1; D gene: possibly TRBD1, on 5 matching bases. The CDR3 in this case is CASNRPGGDTEAFF. The DNA reads as follows: TGTGCCAGCAACCGCCCCGGGGGTGACACTGAAGCTTTCTTT.